This T cell receptor (beta chain) was recorded in a study of identical twins. Study results and limitations: There was an excess of low generation probability in the out-of-frame alpha sequences that twins shared.

From germline, CDR1 is SGDLS and CDR2 YYNGEE. The CDR3 runs to 12 residues. Deletions cut 7 bases from V and 4 bases from J, with 11 bases between. This clonotype has a handful of counts. Its antigen is undetermined. A universal primer site arose from template switching, and cDNA bore unique molecular identifiers. TCRdb reprocessed the 5' RACE reads via MiXCR and lists one record per CDR3 protein. The sample lists 250,000 to 300,000 distinct CDR3 sequences, approximately 8.3% seen once, with approximately 3% in the top ten. These data were likewise used in another study, on yellow fever vaccine responses in identical twins.

The sequencing sample was made of CD8+ T cells sorted from blood. The receptor was isolated from a woman younger than 30 in good health. The gene calls are TRBV9 and TRBJ2-5; perhaps D is TRBD1 or TRBD2 (6 bases each). CDR3 nucleotides: TGTGCCAGCGGAGGGGGATCAGAGACCCAGTACTTC. Protein product: CASGGGSETQYF.